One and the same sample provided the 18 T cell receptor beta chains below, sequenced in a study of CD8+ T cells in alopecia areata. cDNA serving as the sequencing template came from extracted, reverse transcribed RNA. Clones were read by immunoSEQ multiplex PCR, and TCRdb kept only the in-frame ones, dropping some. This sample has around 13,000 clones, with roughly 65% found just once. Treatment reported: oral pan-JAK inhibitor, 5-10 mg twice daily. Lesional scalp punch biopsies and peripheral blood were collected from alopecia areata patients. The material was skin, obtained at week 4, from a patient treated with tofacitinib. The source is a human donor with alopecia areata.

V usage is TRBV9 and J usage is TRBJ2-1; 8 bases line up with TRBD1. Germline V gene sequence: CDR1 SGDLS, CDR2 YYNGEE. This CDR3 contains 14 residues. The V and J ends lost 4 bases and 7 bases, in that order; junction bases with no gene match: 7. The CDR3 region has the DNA TGTGCCAGCAGCCCCCGGACAGGGCAGAATGAGCAGTTCTTC. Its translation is CASSPRTGQNEQFF.

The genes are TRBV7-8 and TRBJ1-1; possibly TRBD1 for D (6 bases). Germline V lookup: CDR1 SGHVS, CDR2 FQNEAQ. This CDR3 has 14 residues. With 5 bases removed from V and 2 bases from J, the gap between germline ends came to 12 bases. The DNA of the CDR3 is TGTGCCAGCAGCCGGACAGCAGCAAACACTGAAGCTTTCTTT. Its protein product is CASSRTAANTEAFF.

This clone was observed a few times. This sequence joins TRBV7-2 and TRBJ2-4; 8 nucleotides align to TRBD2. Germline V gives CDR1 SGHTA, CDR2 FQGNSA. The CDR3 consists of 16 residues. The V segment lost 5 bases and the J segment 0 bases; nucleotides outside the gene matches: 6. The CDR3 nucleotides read TGTGCCAGCAGCAAACTAGCGGACCTAGCCAAAAACATTCAGTACTTC. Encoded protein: CASSKLADLAKNIQYF.

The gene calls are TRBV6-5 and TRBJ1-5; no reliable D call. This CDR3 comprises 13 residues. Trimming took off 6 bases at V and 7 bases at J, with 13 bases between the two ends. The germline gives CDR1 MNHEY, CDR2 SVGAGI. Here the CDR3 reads CASRTEARQPQHF. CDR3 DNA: TGTGCCAGCAGGACGGAGGCACGGCAGCCCCAGCATTTT.

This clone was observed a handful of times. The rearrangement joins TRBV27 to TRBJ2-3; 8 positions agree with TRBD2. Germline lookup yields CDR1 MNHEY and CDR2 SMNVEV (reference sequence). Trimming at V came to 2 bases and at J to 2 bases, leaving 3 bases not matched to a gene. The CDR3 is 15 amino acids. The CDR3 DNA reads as TGTGCCAGCAGTTTAGTGCGGGGGGCCACAGATACGCAGTATTTT. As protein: CASSLVRGATDTQYF.

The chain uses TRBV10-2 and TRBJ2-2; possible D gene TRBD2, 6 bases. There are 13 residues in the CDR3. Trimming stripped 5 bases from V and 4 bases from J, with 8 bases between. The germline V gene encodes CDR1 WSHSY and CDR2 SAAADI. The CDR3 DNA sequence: TGCGCCAGCAGTCGGGACTTCACCGGGGAGCTGTTTTTT. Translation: CASSRDFTGELFF.

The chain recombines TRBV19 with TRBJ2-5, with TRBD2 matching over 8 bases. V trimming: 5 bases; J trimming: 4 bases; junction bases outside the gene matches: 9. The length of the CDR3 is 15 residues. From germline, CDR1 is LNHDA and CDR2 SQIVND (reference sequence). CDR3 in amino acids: CASSSPGGPGETQYF. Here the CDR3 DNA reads TGTGCCAGTAGTTCACCGGGAGGGCCTGGAGAGACCCAGTACTTC.

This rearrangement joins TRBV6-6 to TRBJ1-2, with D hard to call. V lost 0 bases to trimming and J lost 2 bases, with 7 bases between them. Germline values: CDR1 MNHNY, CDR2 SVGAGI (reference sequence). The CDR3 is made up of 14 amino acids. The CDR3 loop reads CASSYSKGNYGYTF. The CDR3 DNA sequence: TGTGCCAGCAGTTACTCGAAAGGAAACTATGGCTACACCTTC.

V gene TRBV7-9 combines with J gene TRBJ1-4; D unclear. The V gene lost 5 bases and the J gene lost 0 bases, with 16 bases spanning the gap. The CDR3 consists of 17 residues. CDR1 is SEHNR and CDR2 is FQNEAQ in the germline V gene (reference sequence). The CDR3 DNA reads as TGTGCCAGCAGCCCCGCTCCGGCCGCCACAACTAATGAAAAACTGTTTTTT. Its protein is CASSPAPAATTNEKLFF.

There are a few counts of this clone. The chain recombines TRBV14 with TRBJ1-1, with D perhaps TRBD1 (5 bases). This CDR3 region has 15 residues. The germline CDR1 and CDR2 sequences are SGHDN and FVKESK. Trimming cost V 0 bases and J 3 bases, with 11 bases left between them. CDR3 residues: CASSQDPSGDTEAFF. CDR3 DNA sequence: TGTGCCAGCAGCCAAGATCCGTCGGGGGACACTGAAGCTTTCTTT.

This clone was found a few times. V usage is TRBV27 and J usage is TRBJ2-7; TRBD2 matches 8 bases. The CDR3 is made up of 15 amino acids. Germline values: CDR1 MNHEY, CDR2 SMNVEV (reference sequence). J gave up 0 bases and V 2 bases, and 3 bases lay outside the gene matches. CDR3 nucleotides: TGTGCCAGCAGTTTAAGGAGCGGGAGCTCCTACGAGCAGTACTTC. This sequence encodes CASSLRSGSSYEQYF.

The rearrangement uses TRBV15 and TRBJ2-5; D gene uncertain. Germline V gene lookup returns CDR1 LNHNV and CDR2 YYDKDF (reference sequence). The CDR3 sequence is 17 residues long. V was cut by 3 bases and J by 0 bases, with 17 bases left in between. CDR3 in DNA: TGTGCCACCAGCAGTGGGCAGACATCCACGTACCAAGAGACCCAGTACTTC. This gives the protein CATSSGQTSTYQETQYF.

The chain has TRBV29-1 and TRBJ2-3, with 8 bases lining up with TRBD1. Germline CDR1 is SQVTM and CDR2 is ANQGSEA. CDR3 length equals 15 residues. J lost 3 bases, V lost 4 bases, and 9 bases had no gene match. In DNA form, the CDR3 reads TGCAGCGTTGGGTTTCAGGACAGGGAGACAGATACGCAGTATTTT. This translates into CSVGFQDRETDTQYF.

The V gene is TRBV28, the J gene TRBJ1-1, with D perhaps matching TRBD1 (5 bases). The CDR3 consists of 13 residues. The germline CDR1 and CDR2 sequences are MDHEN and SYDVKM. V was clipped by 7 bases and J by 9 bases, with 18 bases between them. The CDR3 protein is CASMRQGGQKAFF. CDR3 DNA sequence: TGTGCCAGCATGCGGCAGGGAGGCCAAAAAGCTTTCTTT.

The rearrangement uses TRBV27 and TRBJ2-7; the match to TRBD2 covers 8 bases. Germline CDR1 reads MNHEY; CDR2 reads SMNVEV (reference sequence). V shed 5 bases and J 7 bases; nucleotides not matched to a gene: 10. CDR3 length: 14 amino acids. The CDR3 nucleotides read TGTGCCAGCAGTATCTCGGGGGGGCGTGGAGAGCAGTACTTC. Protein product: CASSISGGRGEQYF.

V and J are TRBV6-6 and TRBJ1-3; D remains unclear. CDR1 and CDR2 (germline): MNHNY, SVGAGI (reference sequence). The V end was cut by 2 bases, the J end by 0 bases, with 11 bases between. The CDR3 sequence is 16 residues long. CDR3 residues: CASSYQMSNSGNTIYF. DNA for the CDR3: TGTGCCAGCAGTTACCAGATGAGTAACTCTGGAAACACCATATATTTT.

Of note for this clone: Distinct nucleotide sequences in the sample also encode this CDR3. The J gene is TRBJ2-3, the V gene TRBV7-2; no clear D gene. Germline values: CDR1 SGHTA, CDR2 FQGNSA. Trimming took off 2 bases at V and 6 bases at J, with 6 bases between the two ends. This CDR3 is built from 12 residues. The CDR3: CASSLRWDTQYF. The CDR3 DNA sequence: TGTGCCAGCAGCTTAAGGTGGGATACGCAGTATTTT.

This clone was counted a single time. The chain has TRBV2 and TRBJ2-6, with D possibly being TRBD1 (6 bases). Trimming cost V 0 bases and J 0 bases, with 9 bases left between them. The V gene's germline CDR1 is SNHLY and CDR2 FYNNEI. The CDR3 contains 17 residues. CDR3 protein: CASSEAGHISGANVLTF. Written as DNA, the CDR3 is TGTGCCAGCAGTGAAGCGGGACACATCTCTGGGGCCAACGTCCTGACTTTC.